The count of the clone carrying this T cell receptor (beta chain) is one. The antigen remains unidentified. The data belong to a study of cytomegalovirus exposure and HLA in healthy donors. In germline, CDR1 is MNHEY, CDR2 SVGAGI. J gave up 11 bases and V 5 bases, and 9 bases lay outside the gene matches. The CDR3 covers 13 residues. Samples came from healthy bone marrow donors. Regarding the study as a whole: Reports credit the classifier with highly specific, highly sensitive diagnosis of cytomegalovirus status.

The PCR was carried out with 60 Vbeta primers and 13 Jbeta primers. Sequencing was performed with immunoSEQ multiplex PCR; in TCRdb, only in-frame clones are kept and a portion is missing. The sample lists 95,000 to 150,000 clones; about 75% were seen once. The TCR comes from a man between 60 and 75 years old in good health and CMV-seropositive. The J gene is TRBJ1-1, the V gene TRBV6-5, with 9 bases matching TRBD1. Material: PBMCs. CDR3 amino acids: CASSDYRGRGAFF. The CDR3 bases are TGTGCCAGCAGTGACTACAGGGGGCGCGGGGCTTTCTTT.